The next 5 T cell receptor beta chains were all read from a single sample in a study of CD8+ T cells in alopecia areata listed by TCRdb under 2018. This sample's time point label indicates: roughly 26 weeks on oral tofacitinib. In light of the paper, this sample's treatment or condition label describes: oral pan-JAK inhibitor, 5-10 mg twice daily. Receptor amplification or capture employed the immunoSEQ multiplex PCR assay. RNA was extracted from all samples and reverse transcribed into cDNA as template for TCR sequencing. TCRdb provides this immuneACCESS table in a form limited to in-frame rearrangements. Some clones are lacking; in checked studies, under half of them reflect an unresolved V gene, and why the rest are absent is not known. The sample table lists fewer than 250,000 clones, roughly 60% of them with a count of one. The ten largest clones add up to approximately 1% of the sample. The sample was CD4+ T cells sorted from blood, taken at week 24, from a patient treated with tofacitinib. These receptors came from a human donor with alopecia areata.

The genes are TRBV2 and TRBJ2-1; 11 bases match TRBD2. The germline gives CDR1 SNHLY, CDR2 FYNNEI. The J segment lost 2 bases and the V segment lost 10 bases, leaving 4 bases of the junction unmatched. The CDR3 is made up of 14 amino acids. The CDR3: CANSGGATYNEQFF. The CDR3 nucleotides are TGTGCCAATAGCGGGGGGGCCACCTACAATGAGCAGTTCTTC.

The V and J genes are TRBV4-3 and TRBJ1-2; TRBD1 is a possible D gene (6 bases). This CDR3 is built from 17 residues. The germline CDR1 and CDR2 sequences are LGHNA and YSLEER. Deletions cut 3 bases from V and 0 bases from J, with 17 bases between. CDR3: CASSQDLGRTANYGYTF. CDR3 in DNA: TGCGCCAGCAGCCAGGACCTTGGGAGGACAGCTAACTATGGCTACACCTTC.

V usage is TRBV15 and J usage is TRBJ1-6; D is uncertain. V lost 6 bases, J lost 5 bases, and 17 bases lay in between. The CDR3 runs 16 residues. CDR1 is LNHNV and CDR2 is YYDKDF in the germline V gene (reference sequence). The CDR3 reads CATSRSRTPNNSPLHF. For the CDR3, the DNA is TGTGCCACCAGTAGATCTCGGACCCCTAATAATTCACCCCTCCACTTT.

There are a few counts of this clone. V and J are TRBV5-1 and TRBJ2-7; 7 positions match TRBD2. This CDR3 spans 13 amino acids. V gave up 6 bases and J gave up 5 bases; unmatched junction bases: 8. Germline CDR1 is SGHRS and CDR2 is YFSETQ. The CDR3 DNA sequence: TGCGCCAGCACCAGCGGGGAGTTCCACGAGCAGTACTTC. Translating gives CASTSGEFHEQYF.

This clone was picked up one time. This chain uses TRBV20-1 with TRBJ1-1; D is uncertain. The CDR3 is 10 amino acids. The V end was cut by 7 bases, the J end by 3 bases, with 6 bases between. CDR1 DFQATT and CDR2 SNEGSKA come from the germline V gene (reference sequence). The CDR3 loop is CSVPDTEAFF. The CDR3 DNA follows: TGCAGTGTCCCGGACACTGAAGCTTTCTTT.